The 10 T cell receptor beta chains given below trace back to one sample, sequenced in a study of T cells after yellow fever vaccination. In TCRdb, the 5' RACE reads were re-called with MiXCR into one record per CDR3 protein. This table holds about 360,000 distinct CDR3 sequences, about 6% found once. The material was PBMCs, obtained 5 days after the yellow fever booster vaccination. Receptor source: a man aged 25 to 40 who received the YFV17D yellow fever vaccine.

This clonotype was counted ten times or more. The chain uses TRBV7-2 and TRBJ2-1, with no clear D. Germline assignment: CDR1 SGHTA and CDR2 FQGNSA. This CDR3 has 14 amino acids. Trimming removed 1 base at V and 6 bases at J, with 10 bases between. CDR3 protein: CASSLVLVGNEQFF. CDR3 nucleotide sequence: TGTGCCAGCAGCTTAGTCTTAGTTGGCAATGAGCAGTTCTTC. Full variable domain (rest looked up from reference TRBV7-2 and TRBJ2-1): GAGVSQSPSNKVTEKGKDVELRCDPISGHTALYWYRQSLGQGLEFLIYFQGNSAPDKSGLPSDRFSAERTGGSVSTLTIQRTQQEDSAVYLCASSLVLVGNEQFFGPGTRLTVL.

This rearrangement joins TRBV12-3 or TRBV12-4 to TRBJ2-1, with 10 positions matching TRBD2. This CDR3 spans 13 amino acids. The trim removed 8 bases at V and 10 bases at J, leaving 8 bases unmatched. Here the CDR3 reads CASCLAGGMEQFF. The CDR3 nucleotides read TGTGCCAGCTGCTTAGCGGGAGGTATGGAGCAGTTCTTC.

This clonotype was detected ten times or more. The rearrangement uses TRBV12-3 or TRBV12-4 and TRBJ2-7, with a possible D match to TRBD2 (7 bases). The CDR3 has 15 amino acids. V lost 6 bases to trimming and J lost 0 bases, with 15 bases between them. The chain's CDR3 is CASSLEGGVSYEQYF. The CDR3 DNA reads as TGTGCCAGCAGCCTTGAGGGGGGGGTCTCCTACGAGCAGTACTTC.

This clonotype has a count of ten or more. The genes are TRBV7-2 and TRBJ2-5, with TRBD2 identical over 10 bases. The germline CDR1 and CDR2 sequences are SGHTA and FQGNSA. Trimming removed 6 bases from V and 5 bases from J; junction bases left unmatched: 9. The CDR3 contains 15 residues. CDR3 coding DNA: TGTGCCAGCAGGTCGGCTAGCGGGAGTTGGGAGACCCAGTACTTC. It is translated as CASRSASGSWETQYF.

The V gene is TRBV7-9, the J gene TRBJ1-2; TRBD1 aligns across 12 bases. V was pared by 6 bases and J by 6 bases, with 11 bases of the junction left unmatched. The length of the CDR3 is 16 residues. From germline, CDR1 is SEHNR and CDR2 FQNEAQ (reference sequence). In nucleotides, the CDR3 is TGTGCCAGCAGACCGAACGCGGGACAGGGGGCGAATGGCTACACCTTC. This translates into CASRPNAGQGANGYTF. The whole variable domain, remainder taken from reference TRBV7-9 and TRBJ1-2, is DTGVSQNPRHKITKRGQNVTFRCDPISEHNRLYWYRQTLGQGPEFLTYFQNEAQLEKSRLLSDRFSAERPKGSFSTLEIQRTEQGDSAMYLCASRPNAGQGANGYTFGSGTRLTVV.

This clonotype was seen a handful of times. The CDR3 nucleotides are TGCAGTGCTAGCTGGCGGGAGCGGGGCACAGATACGCAGTATTTT. This gives the protein CSASWRERGTDTQYF. The V call is TRBV20-1, the J call TRBJ2-3; 7 nucleotides match TRBD2. CDR1 and CDR2 from the germline V gene are DFQATT and SNEGSKA (reference sequence). The CDR3 contains 15 residues. V lost 3 bases, J lost 1 base, and 7 bases stayed unmatched.

This clonotype was seen only a few times. The rearrangement uses TRBV6-5 and TRBJ1-6; 9 bases are shared with TRBD1. Germline CDR1 and CDR2: MNHEY and SVGAGI. The CDR3 contains 15 residues. V lost 2 bases and J lost 6; bases outside the gene matches: 2. The DNA of the CDR3 is TGTGCCAGCAGTTACGGGACAGGGTTTAATTCACCCCTCCACTTT. Its protein is CASSYGTGFNSPLHF.

This clonotype came up a few times. This chain connects TRBV29-1 to TRBJ2-7; D is ambiguous. The CDR3 consists of 13 residues. V was clipped by 4 bases and J by 2 bases, with 12 bases between them. CDR1 and CDR2 from the germline V gene are SQVTM and ANQGSEA. Written as DNA, the CDR3 is TGCAGCGTTGGGGGTCCGGTTACCTACGAGCAGTACTTC. Translating it yields CSVGGPVTYEQYF.

This clonotype has more than one count but fewer than ten. The CDR3 spells CSASSGTNQPQHF. For the CDR3, the DNA is TGCAGTGCTAGTTCAGGGACCAATCAGCCCCAGCATTTT. This chain links TRBV20-1 with TRBJ1-5, with D perhaps TRBD1 (5 bases). Germline-derived CDR1 and CDR2 are DFQATT and SNEGSKA (reference sequence). This CDR3 comprises 13 residues. V lost 3 bases, J lost 3 bases, and 9 bases lay in between.

This clonotype has a count of ten or more. J is TRBJ2-2 and V is TRBV7-2; D call uncertain. With 4 bases removed from V and 0 bases from J, the gap between germline ends came to 3 bases. Germline V lookup: CDR1 SGHTA, CDR2 FQGNSA. The CDR3 totals 13 residues. CDR3 DNA: TGTGCCAGCAGCTGGGCGAACACCGGGGAGCTGTTTTTT. Translation: CASSWANTGELFF. Full variable domain (missing parts from reference TRBV7-2 and TRBJ2-2): GAGVSQSPSNKVTEKGKDVELRCDPISGHTALYWYRQSLGQGLEFLIYFQGNSAPDKSGLPSDRFSAERTGGSVSTLTIQRTQQEDSAVYLCASSWANTGELFFGEGSRLTVL.